These 26 T cell receptor beta chains share one sample of origin, sequenced in a study of control samples from healthy donors and cancer patients. Using immunoSEQ multiplex PCR, the repertoire was profiled, and TCRdb retains in-frame clones only, with some absent. The table has 150,000 or so clones, approximately 96% seen once. The sequencing sample was made of blood. Receptors were obtained from a man in his forties or fifties in good health.

V is TRBV6-1 and J is TRBJ1-3; no clear D. CDR1 and CDR2 (germline): MNHNS, SASEGT. This CDR3 region has 14 residues. Trimming shortened V by 2 bases and J by 0 bases, and 5 bases separated the two germline ends. The CDR3 coding sequence is TGTGCCAGCAGTGAACGGGCCTCTGGAAACACCATATATTTT. Protein sequence: CASSERASGNTIYF.

The chain employs TRBV13 and TRBJ1-6; D unresolved. The V end lost 5 bases, the J end lost 10 bases, and 9 bases lay between the germline ends. Germline CDR1 is PRHDT and CDR2 is FYEKMQ (reference sequence). The CDR3 is made up of 12 amino acids. DNA of the CDR3: TGTGCCAGCAGCCCCCTGGGATCACCCCTCCACTTT. The encoded protein is CASSPLGSPLHF.

The J gene is TRBJ2-1, the V gene TRBV9; TRBD1 agrees at 9 bases. The V segment lost 3 bases and the J segment 1 base; nucleotides outside the gene matches: 2. CDR1 SGDLS and CDR2 YYNGEE come from the germline V gene. CDR3 length: 15 amino acids. The chain's CDR3 is CASSAGQGSYNEQFF. The CDR3 DNA sequence: TGTGCCAGCAGCGCGGGACAGGGTTCCTACAATGAGCAGTTCTTC. Full variable domain (missing parts from reference TRBV9 and TRBJ2-1): DSGVTQTPKHLITATGQRVTLRCSPRSGDLSVYWYQQSLDQGLQFLIQYYNGEERAKGNILERFSAQQFPDLHSELNLSSLELGDSALYFCASSAGQGSYNEQFFGPGTRLTVL.

Here the CDR3 reads CASSQERGGVGYGYTF. The DNA for the CDR3 is TGCGCCAGCAGCCAAGAGCGGGGAGGGGTCGGCTATGGCTACACCTTC. This chain links TRBV4-3 with TRBJ1-2; tentatively, D is TRBD1 (5 bases). The V end lost 0 bases, the J end lost 4 bases, and 15 bases lay between the germline ends. CDR1 and CDR2 from the germline V gene are LGHNA and YSLEER. The CDR3 has 16 residues.

The chain links TRBV12-5 to TRBJ1-1; D perhaps matches TRBD1 (5 bases). Trimming shortened V by 4 bases and J by 4 bases, and 7 bases separated the two germline ends. This CDR3 is 12 amino acids long. Per germline, CDR1 LGHNT and CDR2 FRNRAP. CDR3 loop: CASGWGGTEAFF. For the CDR3, the DNA is TGTGCTAGTGGTTGGGGGGGCACTGAAGCTTTCTTT.

The rearrangement links TRBV3-1 (or the pseudogene TRBV3-2) to TRBJ2-7, with 7 bases that match TRBD1. This CDR3 is built from 16 residues. V was pared by 6 bases and J by 7 bases, with 18 bases of the junction left unmatched. CDR1 is LGHDT and CDR2 is YNNKEL in the germline V gene (reference sequence). This CDR3 reads CASSDRTGRSVGEQYF. The CDR3 nucleotides are TGTGCCAGCAGTGATAGGACAGGCCGTTCCGTTGGGGAGCAGTACTTC.

The J gene is TRBJ1-5, the V gene TRBV28; a weak D match, TRBD1 (6 bases). V was pared by 5 bases and J by 1 base, with 18 bases between. This CDR3 comprises 17 residues. Germline V gene sequence: CDR1 MDHEN, CDR2 SYDVKM. This chain's CDR3 is CASSKKSGAISNQPQHF. The CDR3 DNA is TGTGCCAGCAGTAAAAAGTCAGGGGCGATAAGCAATCAGCCCCAGCATTTT.

The J gene is TRBJ1-2, the V gene TRBV5-1, with 7 positions matching TRBD1. The length of the CDR3 is 15 residues. The trim removed 2 bases at V and 8 bases at J, leaving 12 bases unmatched. Looked up from germline, CDR1 is SGHRS and CDR2 is YFSETQ. Here the CDR3 reads CASSFYLTGDGGYTF. The CDR3 DNA sequence: TGCGCCAGCAGCTTCTACTTAACAGGGGACGGCGGCTACACCTTC. Together with reference TRBV5-1 and TRBJ1-2, the CDR3 gives the full variable domain: KAGVTQTPRYLIKTRGQQVTLSCSPISGHRSVSWYQQTPGQGLQFLFEYFSETQRNKGNFPGRFSGRQFSNSRSEMNVSTLELGDSALYLCASSFYLTGDGGYTFGSGTRLTVV.

The chain has TRBV6-5 and TRBJ1-3, with no clear D. Germline loops: CDR1 MNHEY, CDR2 SVGAGI. The CDR3 runs to 16 residues. Trimming cost V 4 bases and J 0 bases, with 13 bases left between them. The CDR3 sequence is CASSFSGVRSGNTIYF. CDR3 nucleotide sequence: TGTGCCAGCAGTTTCTCTGGGGTACGCTCTGGAAACACCATATATTTT.

The V call is TRBV9, the J call TRBJ1-2; D gene ambiguous. Trimming removed 0 bases from V and 3 bases from J, with 6 bases in between. This CDR3 contains 13 residues. Looked up from germline, CDR1 is SGDLS and CDR2 is YYNGEE. CDR3 nucleotide sequence: TGTGCCAGCAGCGTAGGGACGGACTATGGCTACACCTTC. Translated, it gives CASSVGTDYGYTF.

The genes are TRBV18 and TRBJ2-3; 7 bases fit TRBD2. The junction had 9 bases not matched to a gene; V was cut back by 2 bases and J by 4 bases. This CDR3 spans 16 amino acids. Germline CDR1 and CDR2: KGHSH and LQKENI. As DNA, the CDR3 is TGTGCCAGCTCACCAGAGTCGTGGGGGAGGGCAGATACGCAGTATTTT. It is translated as CASSPESWGRADTQYF. The whole variable domain, remainder taken from reference TRBV18 and TRBJ2-3, is NAGVMQNPRHLVRRRGQEARLRCSPMKGHSHVYWYRQLPEEGLKFMVYLQKENIIDESGMPKERFSAEFPKEGPSILRIQQVVRGDSAAYFCASSPESWGRADTQYFGPGTRLTVL.

The chain recombines TRBV19 with TRBJ1-2, with D possibly being TRBD1 (5 bases). Germline loops: CDR1 LNHDA, CDR2 SQIVND (reference sequence). V was cut by 3 bases and J by 6 bases, with 17 bases left in between. The CDR3 loop spans 15 amino acids. The CDR3 sequence: CASSISMGGVHGYTF. DNA for the CDR3: TGTGCCAGTAGTATCTCGATGGGGGGAGTCCATGGCTACACCTTC.

This clone was seen just once. The chain has TRBV30 and TRBJ1-1; D perhaps matches TRBD1 (6 bases). The V and J ends lost 5 bases and 1 base respectively, with 11 bases between them. This CDR3 has 13 amino acids. From germline, CDR1 is GTSNPN and CDR2 SVGIG (reference sequence). CDR3 in DNA: TGTGCCTGGGGCGTAGGGGGGAACACTGAAGCTTTCTTT. Protein product: CAWGVGGNTEAFF.

The gene calls are TRBV29-1 and TRBJ2-1; D is ambiguous. The CDR3 contains 13 residues. Trimming took off 2 bases at V and 0 bases at J, with 5 bases between the two ends. From germline, CDR1 is SQVTM and CDR2 ANQGSEA. CDR3 nucleotide sequence: TGCAGCGTTGAAACTGACTCCTACAATGAGCAGTTCTTC. Its protein is CSVETDSYNEQFF.

The chain joins TRBV19 to TRBJ1-2; D unclear. Germline-derived CDR1 and CDR2 are LNHDA and SQIVND (reference sequence). Between the trimmed V and J ends, which lost 3 bases and 8 bases, there was a span of 13 bases. This CDR3 contains 13 residues. CDR3 sequence reads: CASSMFLGDGYTF. The CDR3 nucleotides are TGTGCCAGTAGTATGTTTCTGGGCGACGGCTACACCTTC.

The chain links TRBV6-4 to TRBJ2-2; perhaps D is TRBD1 or TRBD2 (6 bases each). V lost 3 bases and J lost 4, with 12 bases in between. Germline loops: CDR1 MRHNA, CDR2 SNTAGT. CDR3 length: 15 amino acids. The CDR3 DNA reads as TGTGCCAGCAGTGAGAGGGGGGACGCCACCGGGGAGCTGTTTTTT. It codes for CASSERGDATGELFF.

This chain joins TRBV29-1 and TRBJ1-5, with 9 bases aligning to TRBD1. With 5 bases clipped from V and 3 bases from J, the junction kept 14 bases outside the gene matches. The germline CDR1 and CDR2 sequences are SQVTM and ANQGSEA. CDR3 length: 17 residues. The CDR3 here is CSVNSGQGTGANQPQHF. The CDR3 DNA is TGCAGCGTTAACTCGGGACAGGGTACAGGGGCCAATCAGCCCCAGCATTTT.

This clone came up once. The chain employs TRBV4-1 and TRBJ1-5; D is unresolved. V lost 4 bases to trimming and J lost 4 bases, with 11 bases between them. Germline V gives CDR1 MGHRA, CDR2 YSYEKL. The CDR3 covers 14 residues. CDR3 protein: CASSPGVGNQPQHF. Written as DNA, the CDR3 is TGCGCCAGCAGCCCAGGAGTAGGTAATCAGCCCCAGCATTTT.

The V gene is TRBV19, the J gene TRBJ2-2; D call uncertain. CDR1 and CDR2 from the germline V gene are LNHDA and SQIVND (reference sequence). CDR3 length equals 13 residues. V was shortened by 3 bases and J by 4 bases, with 6 bases between the two germline ends. In nucleotides, the CDR3 is TGTGCCAGTAGTATTTCGGTCACCGGGGAGCTGTTTTTT. Translation: CASSISVTGELFF.

V usage is TRBV4-3 and J usage is TRBJ1-1; TRBD1 might be the D (5 bases). Germline CDR1 reads LGHNA; CDR2 reads YSLEER. Trimming left V 0 bases short and J 0 bases short, with 11 bases between. CDR3 length: 16 amino acids. CDR3 protein: CASSQDRGVVNTEAFF. In DNA form, the CDR3 reads TGCGCCAGCAGCCAAGATCGGGGGGTGGTGAACACTGAAGCTTTCTTT.

This chain links TRBV2 with TRBJ2-5; tentatively, D is TRBD1 (7 bases). Germline CDR1 is SNHLY and CDR2 is FYNNEI. Trimming removed 0 bases from V and 4 bases from J, with 18 bases in between. The CDR3 runs to 17 residues. The CDR3 sequence: CASSEAGYYRGLETQYF. CDR3 sequence (DNA): TGTGCCAGCAGTGAAGCGGGTTATTACAGGGGACTAGAGACCCAGTACTTC. The full variable domain, in which reference TRBV2 and TRBJ2-5 provide the parts outside the CDR3, is EPEVTQTPSHQVTQMGQEVILRCVPISNHLYFYWYRQILGQKVEFLVSFYNNEISEKSEIFDDQFSVERPDGSNFTLKIRSTKLEDSAMYFCASSEAGYYRGLETQYFGPGTRLLVL.

The chain joins TRBV7-2 to TRBJ2-7; 10 positions match TRBD2. Germline CDR1 reads SGHTA; CDR2 reads FQGNSA. With V trimmed by 5 bases and J by 2 bases, 6 bases remained unmatched. The CDR3 runs to 15 residues. CDR3 DNA: TGTGCCAGCAGCCTCAGCGGGGGGGGGACCTACGAGCAGTACTTC. It encodes CASSLSGGGTYEQYF.

The CDR3 loop is CASSLGQGGEPPLHF. The CDR3 nucleotides are TGCGCCAGCAGCCTGGGACAGGGAGGCGAGCCACCCCTCCACTTT. The V call is TRBV5-1, the J call TRBJ1-6; 9 positions agree with TRBD1. V was pared by 4 bases and J by 11 bases, with 10 bases of the junction left unmatched. Germline assignment: CDR1 SGHRS and CDR2 YFSETQ. This CDR3 has 15 residues. The variable domain in full, with the rest retrieved from reference TRBV5-1 and TRBJ1-6, is KAGVTQTPRYLIKTRGQQVTLSCSPISGHRSVSWYQQTPGQGLQFLFEYFSETQRNKGNFPGRFSGRQFSNSRSEMNVSTLELGDSALYLCASSLGQGGEPPLHFGNGTRLTVT.

The chain uses TRBV6-5 and TRBJ1-1; D is possibly TRBD1 (5 bases). Trimming took 6 bases from V and 1 from J, leaving 15 bases between them. Germline CDR1 reads MNHEY; CDR2 reads SVGAGI. This CDR3 contains 15 residues. DNA for the CDR3: TGTGCCAGCAGGCCCGGGACCGAATGGAACACTGAAGCTTTCTTT. Translating it yields CASRPGTEWNTEAFF.

This clone was seen once. The J gene is TRBJ1-2, the V gene TRBV14; no clear D. The length of the CDR3 is 14 residues. Trimming took off 1 base at V and 3 bases at J, with 9 bases between the two ends. In germline, CDR1 is SGHDN, CDR2 FVKESK. The CDR3 loop reads CASSQVSRDYGYTF. CDR3 nucleotide sequence: TGTGCCAGCAGCCAAGTCTCCCGGGACTATGGCTACACCTTC. Variable domain in full (rest from reference TRBV14 and TRBJ1-2): EAGVTQFPSHSVIEKGQTVTLRCDPISGHDNLYWYRRVMGKEIKFLLHFVKESKQDESGMPNNRFLAERTGGTYSTLKVQPAELEDSGVYFCASSQVSRDYGYTFGSGTRLTVV.

V and J are TRBV3-1 (or the pseudogene TRBV3-2) and TRBJ1-6, with TRBD1 matching 8 bases. Trimming removed 1 base from V and 11 bases from J; junction bases left unmatched: 4. The germline CDR1 and CDR2 sequences are LGHDT and YNNKEL (reference sequence). The CDR3 is made up of 14 amino acids. The CDR3 nucleotides read TGTGCCAGCAGCCAAGGGGACAGGACTACACCCCTCCACTTT. It specifies CASSQGDRTTPLHF.